This entry features one T cell receptor (beta chain) sequence. What it binds is not known. The data were obtained in a study of post-analysis software for immune sequencing data. Trimming left V 3 bases short and J 4 bases short, with 11 bases between. This CDR3 is 14 amino acids long. From germline, CDR1 is SGHRS and CDR2 YFSETQ. Study-level findings and limits: Relative to controls, patients had several TRBV segments at higher frequency, with TRBV5-6, TRBV5-1 and TRBV20-1 among these.

Unique molecular identifiers featured in each of the TCR beta cDNA libraries. TCRdb reanalysed the PCR reads using MiXCR and keeps one entry per CDR3 protein. The sample consists of 750,000 to 950,000 distinct CDR3 sequences, roughly 50% of them appearing once. The clonotype originates from a girl aged 5-17 years with multiple sclerosis. The material sequenced was blood. V usage is TRBV5-1 and J usage is TRBJ2-1; D is possibly TRBD2 (5 bases). The chain's CDR3 is CASSSILDYNEQFF. The CDR3 DNA sequence: TGCGCCAGCAGCTCGATACTAGATTACAATGAGCAGTTCTTC.